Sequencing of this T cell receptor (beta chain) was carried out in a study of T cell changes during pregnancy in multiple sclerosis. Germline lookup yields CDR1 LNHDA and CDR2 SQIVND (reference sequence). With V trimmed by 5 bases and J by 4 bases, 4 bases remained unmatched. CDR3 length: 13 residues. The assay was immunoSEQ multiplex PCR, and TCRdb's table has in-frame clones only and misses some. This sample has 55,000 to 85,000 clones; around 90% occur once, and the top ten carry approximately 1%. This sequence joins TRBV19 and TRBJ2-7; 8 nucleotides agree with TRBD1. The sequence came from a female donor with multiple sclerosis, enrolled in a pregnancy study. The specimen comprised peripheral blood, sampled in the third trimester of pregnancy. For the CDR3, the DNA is TGTGCCAGTAGTTCCCGGACAGGGTACGAGCAGTACTTC. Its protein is CASSSRTGYEQYF. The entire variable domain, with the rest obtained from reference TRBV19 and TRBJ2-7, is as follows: DGGITQSPKYLFRKEGQNVTLSCEQNLNHDAMYWYRQDPGQGLRLIYYSQIVNDFQKGDIAEGYSVSREKKESFPLTVTSAQKNPTAFYLCASSSRTGYEQYFGPGTRLTVT.